This T cell receptor beta chain was observed in a study of blood T cell repertoires in COVID-19. Turning to the study itself: PBMCs, B-cell-depleted T cells, or T cells were the source of the cDNA or gDNA that made up the material.

In the original processing: Amplification of reference gene primers was used by the study to estimate nucleated cell counts. Some clones are missing from TCRdb's copy, which holds only in-frame ones; the method was immunoSEQ multiplex PCR. V and J calls and clone size follow that table, whereas D and trimming were derived from the DNA. The table records about 270,000 clones, roughly nine tenths of them present only once. The V and J ends lost 3 bases and 3 bases respectively, with 12 bases between them. This CDR3 has 14 amino acids. Per germline, CDR1 MNHEY and CDR2 SMNVEV (reference sequence). Categorization into cohorts depended on clinical history that participants reported.

V usage is TRBV27 and J usage is TRBJ2-7, with a weak D call TRBD1 (5 bases). The sample was PBMCs or T cells enriched from blood (not recorded which). The receptor comes from a woman aged 18 to 35 who had recovered from COVID-19. CDR3 in DNA: TGTGCCAGCAGTTTGGCCAGGGAAGGCTACGAGCAGTACTTC. Residues: CASSLAREGYEQYF.